The 24 T cell receptor beta chains below were found in one sample sequenced in a study of shared clonotypes between healthy human individuals. Repertoires were generated with immunoSEQ multiplex PCR, while TCRdb's copy carries only in-frame clones and drops some. Of hundreds of thousands of clones listed, about 96% are singletons. What was sequenced was naive CD4+ T cells sorted from blood. As to subset: CD45RA+ positively selected. All receptors derive from a woman aged 30 to 39 in good health.

The chain combines TRBV28 with TRBJ2-5, with D possibly matching TRBD2 (5 bases). CDR3 length equals 15 residues. The V gene lost 5 bases and the J gene lost 2 bases, with 15 bases spanning the gap. Germline V gene sequence: CDR1 MDHEN, CDR2 SYDVKM. DNA of the CDR3: TGTGCCAGCAGTGCGAGGTCGGGAATTCAAGAGACCCAGTACTTC. Protein sequence: CASSARSGIQETQYF.

The V call is TRBV2, the J call TRBJ2-1, with 8 bases lining up with TRBD1. The germline CDR1 and CDR2 sequences are SNHLY and FYNNEI. V was clipped by 4 bases and J by 0 bases; unmatched bases: 20. CDR3 size: 21 residues. CDR3 region: CASSGSVGVDRGSLSYNEQFF. The CDR3 DNA is TGTGCCAGCAGTGGTTCGGTTGGTGTAGACAGGGGATCCCTCTCCTACAATGAGCAGTTCTTC.

The chain has TRBV25-1 and TRBJ2-7; a possible D gene is TRBD2 (6 bases). The ends were cut back, 8 bases at V and 3 bases at J, with 17 bases in the middle. Germline assignment: CDR1 MGHDK and CDR2 SYGVNS. The CDR3 is 14 residues long. CDR3 sequence: CASRGGFPNYEQYF. The CDR3 DNA reads as TGTGCCAGCCGGGGAGGATTCCCAAACTACGAGCAGTACTTC.

CDR3 DNA sequence: TGTGCCAGCTCACCTAGCCGGGGACAGGAGAACACTGAAGCTTTCTTT. Its protein is CASSPSRGQENTEAFF. V is TRBV18 and J is TRBJ1-1, with 8 bases fitting TRBD1. Germline trimming cut 3 bases from V and 1 base from J; bases unmatched to any gene: 7. CDR1 and CDR2 (germline): KGHSH, LQKENI. The CDR3 totals 16 residues.

The chain recombines TRBV6-6 with TRBJ2-7; 7 bases are a match to TRBD2. The germline gives CDR1 MNHNY, CDR2 SVGAGI (reference sequence). This CDR3 is built from 15 residues. The junction had 6 bases not matched to a gene; V was cut back by 2 bases and J by 2 bases. The CDR3 region has the DNA TGTGCCAGCAGTTACGGGGGGGATGACGCCTACGAGCAGTACTTC. Its protein product is CASSYGGDDAYEQYF.

The chain combines TRBV29-1 with TRBJ2-3; 7 nucleotides match TRBD1. The CDR3 loop spans 14 amino acids. With 4 bases clipped from V and 2 bases from J, the junction kept 6 bases outside the gene matches. The germline gives CDR1 SQVTM, CDR2 ANQGSEA. CDR3 in DNA: TGCAGCGTTGCTACAGGGGATTCCACAGATACGCAGTATTTT. Amino acids: CSVATGDSTDTQYF.

The rearrangement links TRBV7-2 to TRBJ1-5, with 9 bases matching TRBD1. The CDR3 runs to 16 residues. V gave up 5 bases and J gave up 3 bases; unmatched junction bases: 8. Germline CDR1 and CDR2: SGHTA and FQGNSA. The CDR3 coding sequence is TGTGCCAGCAGCAGCGTGGGGACAGGGAACAATCAGCCCCAGCATTTT. Protein sequence: CASSSVGTGNNQPQHF. Together with reference TRBV7-2 and TRBJ1-5, the CDR3 gives the full variable domain: GAGVSQSPSNKVTEKGKDVELRCDPISGHTALYWYRQSLGQGLEFLIYFQGNSAPDKSGLPSDRFSAERTGGSVSTLTIQRTQQEDSAVYLCASSSVGTGNNQPQHFGDGTRLSIL.

This chain uses TRBV7-8 with TRBJ2-6; 9 nucleotides match TRBD2. Germline V CDR1 and CDR2: SGHVS, FQNEAQ. The V gene end was trimmed by 2 bases and the J gene end by 1 base; junction bases not matched to a gene: 6. The CDR3 spans 18 residues. The CDR3 bases are TGTGCCAGCAGCTTATGGGCTAGCGGGACTTCTGGGGCCAACGTCCTGACTTTC. Encoded protein: CASSLWASGTSGANVLTF.

This clone appeared once. This rearrangement joins TRBV10-2 to TRBJ2-7, with unresolved D. Germline CDR1 and CDR2: WSHSY and SAAADI. Trimming pared 2 bases from V and 5 bases from J, leaving 10 bases between. The CDR3 runs to 13 residues. CDR3 DNA sequence: TGCGCCAGCAGTGAGGCTAGTCGACACGAGCAGTACTTC. Translation gives CASSEASRHEQYF.

The V call is TRBV2, the J call TRBJ2-7, with D unclear. This CDR3 comprises 12 residues. V lost 2 bases, J lost 4 bases, and 6 bases lay in between. Germline assignment: CDR1 SNHLY and CDR2 FYNNEI. CDR3: CASSEKGYEQYF. The CDR3 DNA is TGTGCCAGCAGTGAAAAGGGTTACGAGCAGTACTTC.

A word on this clone: Germline and junction disagree at one end, which may indicate a read error. This chain joins TRBV6-1 and TRBJ2-7, with 8 bases matching TRBD2. The CDR3 consists of 14 residues. CDR1 is MNHNS and CDR2 is SASEGT in the germline V gene. Written as DNA, the CDR3 is TGTGCCAGCAGTCAAGCGGGAGCTGCCTACGAGCAGTACTTC. Translated, it gives CASSQAGAAYEQYF.

This rearrangement joins TRBV28 to TRBJ1-1; D call uncertain. This CDR3 has 11 amino acids. Germline V gene lookup returns CDR1 MDHEN and CDR2 SYDVKM. V lost 3 bases and J lost 7, with 6 bases in between. Here the CDR3 DNA reads TGTGCCAGCAGTTTCTTTGGTGAAGCTTTCTTT. Translated: CASSFFGEAFF.

The CDR3 coding sequence is TGTGCCAGTAGTGTGACAGGGAACTACAATGAGCAGTTCTTC. Translated: CASSVTGNYNEQFF. The chain carries TRBV19 and TRBJ2-1, with 7 bases aligning to TRBD1. CDR3 length: 14 amino acids. The trim removed 5 bases at V and 3 bases at J, leaving 4 bases unmatched. CDR1 LNHDA and CDR2 SQIVND come from the germline V gene (reference sequence).

Regarding this clone: Additional DNA sequences in this sample encode the identical CDR3. The CDR3 nucleotides are TGTGCCAGCAGTGAGCAGGGATACGAGCAGTACTTC. It codes for CASSEQGYEQYF. The genes are TRBV2 and TRBJ2-7, with D possibly being TRBD1 (5 bases). Germline loops: CDR1 SNHLY, CDR2 FYNNEI. V was clipped by 3 bases and J by 4 bases, with 7 bases between them. CDR3 length: 12 residues.

This clone was counted only a few times. DNA for the CDR3: TGTGCCAGCAGAAGGAGGGCACGAGGGCCCTACGAGCAGTACTTC. Protein: CASRRRARGPYEQYF. V usage is TRBV5-6 and J usage is TRBJ2-7, with a possible D match to TRBD2 (6 bases). Trimming left V 5 bases short and J 2 bases short, with 17 bases between. CDR1 SGHDT and CDR2 YYEEEE come from the germline V gene. The CDR3 has 15 amino acids.

The chain joins TRBV6-6 to TRBJ1-1; the D gene is possibly TRBD1 (5 bases). CDR3 size: 13 residues. Germline loops: CDR1 MNHNY, CDR2 SVGAGI (reference sequence). V lost 8 bases and J lost 0, with 10 bases in between. The CDR3 protein is CASGDSVNTEAFF. CDR3 sequence (DNA): TGTGCCAGCGGAGACAGTGTGAACACTGAAGCTTTCTTT.

The chain recombines TRBV6-5 with TRBJ1-1; D gene unclear. The CDR3 consists of 12 residues. Trimming removed 7 bases at V and 10 bases at J, with 16 bases between. Germline CDR1 MNHEY, CDR2 SVGAGI. The chain's CDR3 is CASISRAGRAFF. As DNA, the CDR3 is TGTGCCAGCATCTCAAGGGCTGGGAGAGCTTTCTTT.

The chain is built from TRBV5-5 and TRBJ2-7; 7 nucleotides align to TRBD1. Germline CDR1 SGHKS, CDR2 YYEKEE (reference sequence). Germline trimming cut 6 bases from V and 3 bases from J; bases unmatched to any gene: 6. This CDR3 has 13 residues. CDR3 amino acids: CASTLDRDYEQYF. The CDR3 DNA reads TGTGCCAGCACCCTCGACAGGGACTACGAGCAGTACTTC.

The chain couples TRBV6-4 to TRBJ1-5, with D unresolved. V was pared by 3 bases and J by 4 bases, with 13 bases between. The CDR3 sequence is 15 residues long. Germline V CDR1 and CDR2: MRHNA, SNTAGT. The CDR3 protein is CASSDTHLGNQPQHF. Here the CDR3 DNA reads TGTGCCAGCAGTGATACTCACCTCGGGAATCAGCCCCAGCATTTT.

This rearrangement joins TRBV14 to TRBJ2-1, with D unresolved. The CDR3 loop spans 14 amino acids. Germline CDR1 reads SGHDN; CDR2 reads FVKESK. V was cut by 4 bases and J by 4 bases, with 11 bases left in between. CDR3: CASSPVAYYNEQFF. DNA for the CDR3: TGTGCCAGCAGCCCGGTAGCCTATTACAATGAGCAGTTCTTC.

This rearrangement joins TRBV5-1 to TRBJ2-7; 9 bases are a match to TRBD2. Germline loops: CDR1 SGHRS, CDR2 YFSETQ. This CDR3 contains 17 residues. The junction had 16 bases not matched to a gene; V was cut back by 5 bases and J by 4 bases. The CDR3 DNA is TGCGCCAGCAGTGGGTATTGGCGGGAGGGCCCCAGGTACGAGCAGTACTTC. This translates into CASSGYWREGPRYEQYF.

The chain uses TRBV28 and TRBJ2-1; D is possibly TRBD2 (6 bases). CDR3 length: 16 amino acids. Trimming removed 6 bases from V and 10 bases from J, with 25 bases in between. Germline CDR1 MDHEN, CDR2 SYDVKM. In DNA, the CDR3 is TGTGCCAGCAGCCTCGATAAGGCGGGACTGGTAAGGGAGCAGTTCTTC. This translates into CASSLDKAGLVREQFF.

The V call is TRBV7-2, the J call TRBJ2-7, with a weak D call TRBD2 (5 bases). The CDR3 has 14 amino acids. Trimming cost V 2 bases and J 5 bases, with 13 bases left between them. In germline, CDR1 is SGHTA, CDR2 FQGNSA. The CDR3 spells CASSLTGELDEQYF. CDR3 in DNA: TGTGCCAGCAGCTTAACCGGGGAATTGGACGAGCAGTACTTC.

The V and J genes are TRBV29-1 and TRBJ2-7, with 7 bases that match TRBD1. Germline trimming cut 7 bases from V and 4 bases from J; bases unmatched to any gene: 10. The CDR3 runs to 13 residues. From germline, CDR1 is SQVTM and CDR2 ANQGSEA. The CDR3 DNA is TGCAGCGCCGCGCCGGGACAGTCATACGAGCAGTACTTC. Its protein product is CSAAPGQSYEQYF.